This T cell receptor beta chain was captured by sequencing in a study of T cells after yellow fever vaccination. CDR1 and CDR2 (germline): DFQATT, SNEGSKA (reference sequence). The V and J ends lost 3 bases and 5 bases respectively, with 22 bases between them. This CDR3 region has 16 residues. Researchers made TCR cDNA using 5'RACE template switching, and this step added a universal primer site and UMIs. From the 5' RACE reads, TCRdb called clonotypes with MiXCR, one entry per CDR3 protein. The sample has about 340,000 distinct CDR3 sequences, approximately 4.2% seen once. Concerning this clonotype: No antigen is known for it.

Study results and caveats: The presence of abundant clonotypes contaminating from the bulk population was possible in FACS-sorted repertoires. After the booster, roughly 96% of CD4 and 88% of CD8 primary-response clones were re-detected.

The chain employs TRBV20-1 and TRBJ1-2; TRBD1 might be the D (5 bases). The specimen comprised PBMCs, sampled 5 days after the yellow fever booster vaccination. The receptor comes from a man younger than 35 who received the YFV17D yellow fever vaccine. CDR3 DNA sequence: TGCAGTGCTAGCCCCGGGCGGGGGGGACCTCGGTATGGCTACACCTTC. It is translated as CSASPGRGGPRYGYTF.